This is a list of T cell receptor beta chains from one sample in a study of early T cells in non-severe SARS-CoV-2 infection. TCRdb reanalysed the 5' RACE reads using MiXCR and keeps one entry per CDR3 protein. Among about 64,000 distinct CDR3 sequences, approximately 10% were seen once, and the ten largest hold roughly 3%. The specimen comprised whole blood, sampled at baseline. The receptors here all came from an adult who was a healthcare worker with PCR-confirmed SARS-CoV-2 infection or an uninfected control (not recorded which). Each CDR3 is given without its conserved first and last residue. Each record gives: J gene, V gene, D gene, CDR3 protein. A D gene is named only where the DNA matches it firmly.

TRBJ1-6 TRBV20-1 TRBD1 SARGQGANNSPLH
TRBJ1-1 TRBV20-1 TRBD1 SARGQGGDTEAF
TRBJ2-1 TRBV7-9 - ASSSIRTPAQSSYNEQF
TRBJ1-2 TRBV5-4 - ASTPRGGRVYGYT
TRBJ1-1 TRBV6-5 - ASSYFRSGWNTEAF
TRBJ1-5 TRBV12-3/TRBV12-4 TRBD1 ASSPGPRQGGRSHQPQH
TRBJ2-3 TRBV20-1 - SASRDTTSDTQY
TRBJ1-1 TRBV14 - ASSRTEGAEAF
TRBJ2-3 TRBV5-1 - ASSSEDTQY
TRBJ2-7 TRBV30 TRBD1 AWVTGTGTYEQY
TRBJ2-5 TRBV20-1 - SAPLWDGETQY
TRBJ2-3 TRBV29-1 - SGDLGDTQY
TRBJ2-1 TRBV10-3 - AISAAQRNEQF
TRBJ2-5 TRBV27 TRBD2 ASSPRTSRQETQY
TRBJ1-6 TRBV18 - ASSPIGTDLGSPLH
TRBJ1-6 TRBV7-6 - ASSSRGHGGSPLH
TRBJ2-1 TRBV4-3 TRBD2 ASSQDEARGAAYNEQF